Listed below are T cell receptor beta chains from one sample, sequenced in a study of blood T cell repertoires in COVID-19. Sequenced by immunoSEQ multiplex PCR; TCRdb stores in-frame clones only, minus some. The data hold just over 650,000 clones, with around 90% observed a single time. Material: peripheral blood. The source of these receptors is a woman between 18 and 29 years old with acute or convalescent COVID-19. Each CDR3 is given with its conserved first and last residue. The order of the fields is CDR3 DNA, CDR3 protein, CDR3 length, clone size, V gene, D gene, J gene. A D gene is named only where the DNA matches it firmly. The size entry is marked missing in some rows and otherwise reads once, few, many or a size class.

TGTGCCAGCAGTGAATTGGGGTCAGGGGGTACCGGGGAGCTGTTTTTT	CASSELGSGGTGELFF	16	once	TRBV2	TRBD1	TRBJ2-2
TGTGCCAGCAGCCCCGAGGGGGGGGACTATGGCTACACCTTC	CASSPEGGDYGYTF	14	.	TRBV9	.	TRBJ1-2
TGTGCCAGCAGCCCCTCGCCCGACAGGGGGGAAGGAGGCTATGGCTACACCTTC	CASSPSPDRGEGGYGYTF	18	.	TRBV7-6	TRBD1	TRBJ1-2
TGTGCCAGCTCACTCTTGGACAGGGAGGGAAAACTGTTTTTT	CASSLLDREGKLFF	14	.	TRBV18	TRBD1	TRBJ1-4
TGTGCCAGCAGCCAATCCGGGGAATCACCCCTCCACTTT	CASSQSGESPLHF	13	.	TRBV3-1/TRBV3-2	.	TRBJ1-6
TGTGCCAGCAGTTCCACAGGGGTCACTGAAGCTTTCTTT	CASSSTGVTEAFF	13	.	TRBV27	TRBD1	TRBJ1-1
TGCGCCAGCAGCTTGGAGGGGCCAGGGGGCACTGAAGCTTTCTTT	CASSLEGPGGTEAFF	15	once	TRBV5-1	TRBD1	TRBJ1-1
TGTGCCTGGGCTGGCAGGGGGCTAGGGGTTGAAAAACTGTTTTTT	CAWAGRGLGVEKLFF	15	.	TRBV30	TRBD1	TRBJ1-4
TGTGCCACCCATGGAGAGGGGGCGTATGGTCAGCCCCAGCATTTT	CATHGEGAYGQPQHF	15	.	TRBV6-7	TRBD1	TRBJ1-5
TGTGCCTGGAGCGGGGGGATGTCCAAAAACATTCAGTACTTC	CAWSGGMSKNIQYF	14	.	TRBV30	TRBD2	TRBJ2-4
TGTGCCAGCAGCCTCAGGGGGCCTGGCTACACCTTC	CASSLRGPGYTF	12	.	TRBV6-5	TRBD1	TRBJ1-2
TGCGCCAGCAGCCACATAGCGGGGGGGTCTGACAATGAGCAGTTCTTC	CASSHIAGGSDNEQFF	16	.	TRBV4-1	TRBD2	TRBJ2-1
TGCAGCGTTTTAATCTCTGGGGCCAACGTCCTGACTTTC	CSVLISGANVLTF	13	.	TRBV29-1	.	TRBJ2-6
TGTGCCAGCAGCTTCCTACCGAACGAAAAACTGTTTTTT	CASSFLPNEKLFF	13	.	TRBV7-2	.	TRBJ1-4
TGCAGCGTTGGTACAGGCGGGGGTCAAGAGACCCAGTACTTC	CSVGTGGGQETQYF	14	.	TRBV29-1	TRBD2	TRBJ2-5
TGTGCCAGCAGTCCTTATAGCAATCAGCCCCAGCATTTT	CASSPYSNQPQHF	13	.	TRBV27	.	TRBJ1-5
TGCGCCAGCGGATCCGGGACTAGCGGGGACAATGAGCAGTTCTTC	CASGSGTSGDNEQFF	15	.	TRBV4-3	TRBD2	TRBJ2-1
TGTGCCAGCAGCTTTGGGCAGGCTGCGAACACCGGGGAGCTGTTTTTT	CASSFGQAANTGELFF	16	.	TRBV5-6	.	TRBJ2-2
TGTGCCAGCAGCTTGAAGGGGGTTTATGAAGCTTTCTTT	CASSLKGVYEAFF	13	.	TRBV5-8	.	TRBJ1-1
TGTGCCAGTAGTATACCCCGGACAGGGAGTTTTCATCAGCCCCAGCATTTT	CASSIPRTGSFHQPQHF	17	.	TRBV19	TRBD1	TRBJ1-5
TGTGCCAGCAGCCCCACCCGGGACAGGGGCACTGAAGCTTTCTTT	CASSPTRDRGTEAFF	15	.	TRBV7-3	TRBD1	TRBJ1-1
TGTGCCAGTACCGATGGGGGGGCTCGGGTACCCCTCCACTTT	CASTDGGARVPLHF	14	.	TRBV19	.	TRBJ1-6
TGCAGCGTTGAGATGCAGGGGACCTATGGCTACACCTTC	CSVEMQGTYGYTF	13	.	TRBV29-1	.	TRBJ1-2
TGTGCCAGCTCACAGGGGCCCCGGAGGGACTACGAGCAGTACTTC	CASSQGPRRDYEQYF	15	.	TRBV18	.	TRBJ2-7
TGTGCCAGCAGCTCCCGTTCTACAGCCCTGGCCAAAAACATTCAGTACTTC	CASSSRSTALAKNIQYF	17	.	TRBV7-2	.	TRBJ2-4
TGCGCCAGCAGCCAAGGGGCACGCGACAATGAGCAGTTCTTC	CASSQGARDNEQFF	14	.	TRBV4-1	.	TRBJ2-1
TGTGCCTGGAGTGCCGGGGTACACGAGCAGTACTTC	CAWSAGVHEQYF	12	.	TRBV30	.	TRBJ2-7
TGCAGCGTTGAAGATGGAGGCGGGGACACTGAAGCTTTCTTT	CSVEDGGGDTEAFF	14	.	TRBV29-1	.	TRBJ1-1
TGTGCCAGCAGTCCTGGACAGGGCAGTCAGCCCCAGCATTTT	CASSPGQGSQPQHF	14	.	TRBV27	TRBD1	TRBJ1-5
TGTGCCAGCAGCCCAGGGACAGGTAAGCAGCCCCAGCATTTT	CASSPGTGKQPQHF	14	.	TRBV3-1/TRBV3-2	TRBD1	TRBJ1-5
TGTGCCAGCACTCTTACTGGGGGGGCGGGGGGAGAGCAGTACTTC	CASTLTGGAGGEQYF	15	once	TRBV7-6	TRBD2	TRBJ2-7
TGTGCCAGCAGCTTAGGAGGGATTTTCGACTACACCTTC	CASSLGGIFDYTF	13	few	TRBV11-2	.	TRBJ1-2
TGTGCCAGTAGTGCCTACAGGGGGGGGAACACTGAAGCTTTCTTT	CASSAYRGGNTEAFF	15	.	TRBV19	TRBD1	TRBJ1-1
TGTGCCACCTCTCGGGGGGAGTCTGGAAGGGGTAAAGAAAAACTGTTTTTT	CATSRGESGRGKEKLFF	17	few	TRBV24-1	.	TRBJ1-4
TGTGCCAGCAGTGGCTACAGGGGGCTGCCCTACAATGAGCAGTTCTTC	CASSGYRGLPYNEQFF	16	.	TRBV6-1	TRBD1	TRBJ2-1
TGTGCCAGCAGCGCCGGGGGACGGGCGTTCTCCTCTGGAAACACCATATATTTT	CASSAGGRAFSSGNTIYF	18	.	TRBV9	.	TRBJ1-3
TGTGCCACCAGTGATGCGGGGGTTACGGCCTACAATGAGCAGTTCTTC	CATSDAGVTAYNEQFF	16	.	TRBV24-1	TRBD2	TRBJ2-1
TGCGCCAGCAGCCAAGGACAGGGGGCCCGTGCCTATAATTCACCCCTCCACTTT	CASSQGQGARAYNSPLHF	18	.	TRBV4-3	TRBD1	TRBJ1-6
TGTGCCAGCAGCCAAGAAGTGGGTAGGACAGGGTACTATGGCTACACCTTC	CASSQEVGRTGYYGYTF	17	.	TRBV3-1/TRBV3-2	TRBD1	TRBJ1-2
TGCAGCGTTGAAGGCGCGGTGAACACTGAAGCTTTCTTT	CSVEGAVNTEAFF	13	few	TRBV29-1	.	TRBJ1-1
TGTGCCAGCAGCGGACACCTACGGGACTCAAGATATGGCTACACCTTC	CASSGHLRDSRYGYTF	16	.	TRBV9	.	TRBJ1-2